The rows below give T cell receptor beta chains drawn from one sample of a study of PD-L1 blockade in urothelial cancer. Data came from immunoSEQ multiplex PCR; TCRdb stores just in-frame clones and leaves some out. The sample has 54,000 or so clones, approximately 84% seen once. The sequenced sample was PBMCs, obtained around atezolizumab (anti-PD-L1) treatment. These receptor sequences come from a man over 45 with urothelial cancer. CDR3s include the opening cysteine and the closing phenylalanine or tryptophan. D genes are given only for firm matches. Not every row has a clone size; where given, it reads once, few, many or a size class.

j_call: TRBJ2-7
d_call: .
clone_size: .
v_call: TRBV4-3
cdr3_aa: CASSQEICEQYF
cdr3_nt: TGCGCCAGCAGCCAAGAAATCTGCGAGCAGTACTTC

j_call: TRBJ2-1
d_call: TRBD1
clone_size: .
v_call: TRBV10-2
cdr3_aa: CASATGGLYNEQFF
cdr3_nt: TGCGCCAGCGCGACAGGGGGCCTCTACAATGAGCAGTTCTTC

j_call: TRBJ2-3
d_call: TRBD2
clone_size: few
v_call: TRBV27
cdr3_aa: CASSFREVRRDTQYF
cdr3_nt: TGTGCCAGCAGTTTCCGGGAGGTGCGGCGGGATACGCAGTATTTT

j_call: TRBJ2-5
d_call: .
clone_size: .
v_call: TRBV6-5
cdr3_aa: CASSYSGFQETQYF
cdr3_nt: TGTGCCAGCAGTTACTCGGGCTTCCAAGAGACCCAGTACTTC

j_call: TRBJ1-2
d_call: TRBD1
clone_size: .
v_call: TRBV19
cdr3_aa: CASSTRGTGGRPNYGYTF
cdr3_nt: TGTGCCAGTAGTACCCGAGGGACAGGGGGCCGGCCGAACTATGGCTACACCTTC

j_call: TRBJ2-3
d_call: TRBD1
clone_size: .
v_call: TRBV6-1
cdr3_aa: CASSEIRTGTDTQYF
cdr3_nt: TGTGCCAGCAGTGAAATTCGGACAGGTACAGATACGCAGTATTTT

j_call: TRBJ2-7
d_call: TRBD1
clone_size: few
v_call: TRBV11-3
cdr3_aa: CASSYGQGPEQYF
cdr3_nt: TGTGCCAGCAGCTATGGACAGGGCCCCGAGCAGTACTTC

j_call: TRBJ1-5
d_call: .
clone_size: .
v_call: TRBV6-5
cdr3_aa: CASGGERSNQPQHF
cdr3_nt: TGTGCCAGCGGAGGCGAACGTAGCAATCAGCCCCAGCATTTT

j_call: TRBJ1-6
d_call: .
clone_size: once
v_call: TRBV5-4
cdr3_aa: CASSRKSSYNSPLHF
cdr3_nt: TGTGCCAGCAGCCGCAAGAGCTCCTATAATTCACCCCTCCACTTT

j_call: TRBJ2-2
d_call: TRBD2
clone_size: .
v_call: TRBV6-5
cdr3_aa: CASSKGLAGAGELFF
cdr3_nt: TGTGCCAGCAGCAAGGGACTAGCGGGAGCCGGGGAGCTGTTTTTT

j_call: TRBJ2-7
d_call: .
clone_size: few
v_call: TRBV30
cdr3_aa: CAWSQVNRLGF
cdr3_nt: TGTGCCTGGAGCCAGGTTAACAGGCTGGGCTTC

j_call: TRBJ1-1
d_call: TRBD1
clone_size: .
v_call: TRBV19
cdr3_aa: CASSQDRDRITLRFRGAFF
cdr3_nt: TGTGCCAGTAGTCAGGACAGGGATAGAATCACACTGAGGTTTAGGGGAGCTTTCTTT

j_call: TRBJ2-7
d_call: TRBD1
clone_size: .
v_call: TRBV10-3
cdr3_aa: CAISAQGSYEQYF
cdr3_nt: TGTGCCATCAGTGCACAGGGGTCCTACGAGCAGTACTTC

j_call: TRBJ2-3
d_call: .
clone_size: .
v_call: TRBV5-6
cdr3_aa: CASSFRFVTDTQYF
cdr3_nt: TGTGCCAGCAGCTTCCGGTTTGTCACAGATACGCAGTATTTT

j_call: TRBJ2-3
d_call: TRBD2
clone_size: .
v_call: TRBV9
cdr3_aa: CASSGTSGGRTDTQYF
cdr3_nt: TGTGCCAGCAGCGGAACTAGCGGGGGGAGGACAGATACGCAGTATTTT

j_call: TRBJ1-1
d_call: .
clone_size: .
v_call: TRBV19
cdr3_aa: CASSPFQGATEAFF
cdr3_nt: TGTGCCAGTAGTCCTTTCCAGGGCGCCACTGAAGCTTTCTTT

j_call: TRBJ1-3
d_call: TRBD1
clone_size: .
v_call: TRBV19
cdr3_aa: CASSQKERQGHSSGNTIYF
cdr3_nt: TGTGCCAGTAGTCAGAAGGAACGACAGGGGCATAGCTCTGGAAACACCATATATTTT

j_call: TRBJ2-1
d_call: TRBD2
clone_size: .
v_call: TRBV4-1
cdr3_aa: CASSQLERGSSYNEQFF
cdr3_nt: TGCGCCAGCAGCCAATTAGAGCGGGGGAGCTCCTACAATGAGCAGTTCTTC

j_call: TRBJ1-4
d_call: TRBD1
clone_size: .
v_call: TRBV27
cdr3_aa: CASSSLQGDEKLFF
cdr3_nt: TGTGCCAGCAGTTCCTTACAGGGGGATGAAAAACTGTTTTTT

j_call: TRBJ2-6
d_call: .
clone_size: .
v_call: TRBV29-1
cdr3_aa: CSVGDGAGANVLTF
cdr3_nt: TGCAGCGTGGGTGACGGAGCTGGGGCCAACGTCCTGACTTTC

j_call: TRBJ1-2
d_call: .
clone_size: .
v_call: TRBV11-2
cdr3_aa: CASSLDSSPGDGYTF
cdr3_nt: TGTGCCAGCAGCTTAGATAGTTCCCCCGGGGATGGCTACACCTTC